The next 5 T cell receptor beta chains were all read from a single sample in a study of T cells in localized non-small cell lung cancer. Libraries were prepared by immunoSEQ multiplex PCR; TCRdb keeps only in-frame clonotypes and omits some of them. The table lists under 50,000 clones, 80% to 85% of them singletons. The sequencing here drew on peripheral blood mononuclear cells, taken before any cancer treatment. Receptors were obtained from a man between 40 and 75 years old with stage III lung adenocarcinoma.

The table lists this clone with a few counts. J is TRBJ2-1 and V is TRBV4-2; D not resolved. Germline lookup yields CDR1 LGHNA and CDR2 YNFKEQ. The V end was cut by 4 bases, the J end by 0 bases, with 13 bases between. CDR3 length: 16 residues. Here the CDR3 reads CASSPADVSSYNEQFF. The CDR3 coding sequence is TGTGCCAGCAGCCCCGCGGACGTCAGCTCCTACAATGAGCAGTTCTTC.

Note on this clone: Other DNA sequences within the sample encode an identical CDR3. V gene TRBV9 combines with J gene TRBJ2-5, with TRBD1 as a possible D gene (6 bases). The germline V and J ends were trimmed by 0 bases and 5 bases, with 11 bases remaining between them. The CDR3 has 14 amino acids. CDR1 and CDR2 from the germline V gene are SGDLS and YYNGEE. CDR3 loop: CASSVGGQGETQYF. CDR3 nucleotide sequence: TGTGCCAGCAGCGTAGGGGGACAAGGGGAGACCCAGTACTTC.

The V and J genes are TRBV7-6 and TRBJ1-6; 7 bases are a match to TRBD1. Trimming cost V 5 bases and J 1 base; bases outside gene matches: 5. The CDR3 is 16 residues long. Germline loops: CDR1 SGHVS, CDR2 FNYEAQ. CDR3 sequence reads: CASSVQGGSYNSPLHF. CDR3 DNA sequence: TGTGCCAGCAGCGTCCAGGGGGGATCCTATAATTCACCCCTCCACTTT.

The CDR3 region has the DNA TGTGCCAGCACCTGGCGGGCAGGGGGGTACAATGAGCAGTTCTTC. This sequence encodes CASTWRAGGYNEQFF. This chain connects TRBV5-4 to TRBJ2-1; D is perhaps TRBD1 (7 bases). Germline V gene data show CDR1 as SGHNT and CDR2 as YYREEE (reference sequence). Trimming stripped 6 bases from V and 4 bases from J, with 17 bases between. This CDR3 is built from 15 residues. Combining the CDR3 with reference TRBV5-4 and TRBJ2-1 gives the whole variable domain ETGVTQSPTHLIKTRGQQVTLRCSSQSGHNTVSWYQQALGQGPQFIFQYYREEENGRGNFPPRFSGLQFPNYSSELNVNALELDDSALYLCASTWRAGGYNEQFFGPGTRLTVL.

The chain is built from TRBV11-2 and TRBJ2-5, with D unclear. The length of the CDR3 is 13 residues. Trimming took off 3 bases at V and 0 bases at J, with 5 bases between the two ends. The germline CDR1 and CDR2 sequences are SGHAT and FQNNGV. CDR3 DNA sequence: TGTGCCAGCAGCTTGATAAACCAAGAGACCCAGTACTTC. It is translated as CASSLINQETQYF.